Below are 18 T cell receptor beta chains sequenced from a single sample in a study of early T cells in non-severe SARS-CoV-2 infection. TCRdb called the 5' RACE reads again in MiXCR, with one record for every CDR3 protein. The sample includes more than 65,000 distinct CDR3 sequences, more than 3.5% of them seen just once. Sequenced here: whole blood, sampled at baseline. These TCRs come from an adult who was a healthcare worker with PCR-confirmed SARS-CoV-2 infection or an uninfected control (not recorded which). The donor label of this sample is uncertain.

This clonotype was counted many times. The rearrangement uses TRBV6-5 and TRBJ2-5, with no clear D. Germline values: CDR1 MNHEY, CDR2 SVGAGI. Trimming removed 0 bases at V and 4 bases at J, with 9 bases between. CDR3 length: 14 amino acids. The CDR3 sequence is CASSYSDGRETQYF. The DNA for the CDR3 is TGTGCCAGCAGTTACTCCGACGGAAGAGAGACCCAGTACTTC.

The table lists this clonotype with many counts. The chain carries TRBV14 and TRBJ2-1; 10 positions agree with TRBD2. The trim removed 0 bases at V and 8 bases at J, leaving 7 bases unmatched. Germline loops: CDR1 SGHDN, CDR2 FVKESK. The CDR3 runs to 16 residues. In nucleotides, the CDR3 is TGTGCCAGCAGCCAAGAAGGAGCGGGGGGGCAAGATGAGCAGTTCTTC. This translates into CASSQEGAGGQDEQFF.

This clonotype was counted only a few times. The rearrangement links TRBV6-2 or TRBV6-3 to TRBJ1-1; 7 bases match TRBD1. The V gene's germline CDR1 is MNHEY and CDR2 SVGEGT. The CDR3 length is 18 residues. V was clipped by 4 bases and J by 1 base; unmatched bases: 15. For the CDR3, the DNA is TGTGCCAGCAGTTTCTTAAGGGGACAGATCGTAACGAACACTGAAGCTTTCTTT. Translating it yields CASSFLRGQIVTNTEAFF.

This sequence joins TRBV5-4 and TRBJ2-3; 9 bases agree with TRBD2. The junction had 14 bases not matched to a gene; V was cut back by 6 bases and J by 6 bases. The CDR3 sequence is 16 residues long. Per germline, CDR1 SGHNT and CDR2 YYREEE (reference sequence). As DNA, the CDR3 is TGTGCCAGCATCCCGTACACTAGCGGGCCACCGGATACGCAGTATTTT. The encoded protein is CASIPYTSGPPDTQYF.

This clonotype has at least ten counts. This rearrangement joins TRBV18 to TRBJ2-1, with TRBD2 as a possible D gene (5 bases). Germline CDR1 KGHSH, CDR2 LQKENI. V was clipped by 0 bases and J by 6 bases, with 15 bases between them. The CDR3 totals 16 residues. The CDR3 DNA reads TGTGCCAGCTCACCACCTGACGGGAATTTCCGCAATGAGCAGTTCTTC. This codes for CASSPPDGNFRNEQFF.

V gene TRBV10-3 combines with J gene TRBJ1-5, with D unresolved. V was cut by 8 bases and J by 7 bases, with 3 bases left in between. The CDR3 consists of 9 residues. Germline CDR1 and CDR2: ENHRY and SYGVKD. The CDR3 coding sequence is TGTGCCATCGGGCAGCCCCAGCATTTT. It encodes CAIGQPQHF.

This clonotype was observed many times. DNA of the CDR3: TGTGCCAGCAGCGTGGGGGGGCAAACCGAGCAGTACTTC. Its translation: CASSVGGQTEQYF. This chain links TRBV11-2 with TRBJ2-7; tentatively, D is TRBD2 (7 bases). Trimming removed 5 bases at V and 6 bases at J, with 14 bases between. Germline V gene sequence: CDR1 SGHAT, CDR2 FQNNGV. The CDR3 has 13 residues.

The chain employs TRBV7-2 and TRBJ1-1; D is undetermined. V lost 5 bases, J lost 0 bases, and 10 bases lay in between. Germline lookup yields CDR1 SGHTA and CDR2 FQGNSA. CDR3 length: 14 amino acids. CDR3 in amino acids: CASSPNRMNTEAFF. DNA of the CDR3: TGTGCCAGCAGCCCCAACCGGATGAACACTGAAGCTTTCTTT.

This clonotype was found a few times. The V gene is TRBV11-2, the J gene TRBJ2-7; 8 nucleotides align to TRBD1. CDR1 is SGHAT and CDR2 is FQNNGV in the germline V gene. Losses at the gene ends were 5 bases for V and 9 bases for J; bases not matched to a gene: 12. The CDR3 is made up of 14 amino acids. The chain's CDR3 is CASSTTSRGRGQYF. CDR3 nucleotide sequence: TGTGCCAGCAGCACGACGAGCAGGGGGCGTGGGCAGTACTTC.

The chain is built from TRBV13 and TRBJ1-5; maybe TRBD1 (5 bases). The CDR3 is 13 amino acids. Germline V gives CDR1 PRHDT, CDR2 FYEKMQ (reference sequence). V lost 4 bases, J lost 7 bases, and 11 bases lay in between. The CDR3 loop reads CASSSQGAQPQHF. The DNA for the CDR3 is TGTGCCAGCAGCTCGCAGGGTGCCCAGCCCCAGCATTTT.

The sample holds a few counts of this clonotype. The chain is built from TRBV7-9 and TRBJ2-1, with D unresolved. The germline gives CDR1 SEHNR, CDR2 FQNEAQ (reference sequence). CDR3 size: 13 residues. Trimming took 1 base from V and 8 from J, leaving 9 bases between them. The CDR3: CASSLEIRDEQFF. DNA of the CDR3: TGTGCCAGCAGCTTAGAAATCCGAGATGAGCAGTTCTTC.

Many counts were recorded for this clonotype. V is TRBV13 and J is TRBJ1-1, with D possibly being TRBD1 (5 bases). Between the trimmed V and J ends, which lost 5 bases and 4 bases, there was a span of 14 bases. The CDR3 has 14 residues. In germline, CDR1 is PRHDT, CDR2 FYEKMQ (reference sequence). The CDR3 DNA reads TGTGCCAGCAGCCCACACGGGGGAACCACTGAAGCTTTCTTT. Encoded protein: CASSPHGGTTEAFF.

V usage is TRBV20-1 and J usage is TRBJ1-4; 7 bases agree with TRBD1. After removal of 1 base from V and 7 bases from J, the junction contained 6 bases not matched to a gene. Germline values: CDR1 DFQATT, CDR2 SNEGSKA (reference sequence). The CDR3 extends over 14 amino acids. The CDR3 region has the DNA TGCAGTGCTAGAGTCGCAGGGGGAGGTGAAAAACTGTTTTTT. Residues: CSARVAGGGEKLFF.

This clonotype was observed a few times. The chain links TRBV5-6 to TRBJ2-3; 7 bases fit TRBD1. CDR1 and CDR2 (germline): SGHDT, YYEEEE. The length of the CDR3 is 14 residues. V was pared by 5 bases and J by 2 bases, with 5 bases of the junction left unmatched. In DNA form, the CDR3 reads TGTGCCAGCAGGCACGGGACAGACACAGATACGCAGTATTTT. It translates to CASRHGTDTDTQYF.

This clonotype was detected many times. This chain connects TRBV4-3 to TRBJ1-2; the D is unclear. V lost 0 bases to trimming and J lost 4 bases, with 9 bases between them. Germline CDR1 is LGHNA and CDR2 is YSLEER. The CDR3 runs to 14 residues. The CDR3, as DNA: TGCGCCAGCAGCCAAGATGTGGGCAGCTATGGCTACACCTTC. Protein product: CASSQDVGSYGYTF.

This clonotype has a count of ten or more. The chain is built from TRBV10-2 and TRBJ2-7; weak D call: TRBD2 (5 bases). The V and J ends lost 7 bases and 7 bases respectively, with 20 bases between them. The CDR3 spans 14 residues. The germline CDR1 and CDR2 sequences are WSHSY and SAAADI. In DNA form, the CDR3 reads TGCGCCAGCAACCGCCGCGGAGACCGAGGGGAGCAGTACTTC. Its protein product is CASNRRGDRGEQYF.

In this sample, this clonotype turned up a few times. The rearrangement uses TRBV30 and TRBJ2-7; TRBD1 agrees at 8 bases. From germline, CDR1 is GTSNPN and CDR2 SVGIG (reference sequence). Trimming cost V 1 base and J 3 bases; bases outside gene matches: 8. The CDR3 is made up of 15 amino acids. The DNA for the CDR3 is TGTGCCTGGAGTGAAAGGACAGGGAGGTACTACGAGCAGTACTTC. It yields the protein CAWSERTGRYYEQYF.

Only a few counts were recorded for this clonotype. This CDR3 is CASSPGRNSPYGYTF. CDR3 in DNA: TGTGCCAGCAGCCCGGGACGGAATAGCCCCTATGGCTACACCTTC. The J gene is TRBJ1-2, the V gene TRBV5-4, with a possible D match to TRBD1 (5 bases). Per germline, CDR1 SGHNT and CDR2 YYREEE (reference sequence). V lost 4 bases to trimming and J lost 4 bases, with 17 bases between them. The CDR3 contains 15 residues.